This record looks at one T cell receptor beta chain sequence and its context. This sample is drawn from a study of OX40 agonist ivuxolimab in advanced cancers. Study overall: Partial responses were seen in three patients, one with hepatocellular carcinoma and two with cutaneous melanoma.

Germline V gene data show CDR1 as MDHEN and CDR2 as SYDVKM. V gave up 1 base and J gave up 7 bases, with 19 bases separating them. The length of the CDR3 is 16 residues. Profiled with immunoSEQ multiplex PCR; TCRdb holds only in-frame clones, not every one. Of around 84,000 clones detected, about 90% appear once; the ten largest clones hold 0.43%. This sequence was found in an adult with an advanced solid tumor such as melanoma, head and neck, liver or kidney cancer. The specimen comprised CD4+ or CD8+ T cells sorted from blood, sampled in a trial of the OX40 agonist ivuxolimab. The chain is built from TRBV28 and TRBJ1-2, with D unresolved. CDR3 in DNA: TGTGCCAGCAGTTTATCCGGGCTCGAATTACGAAGTGGCTACACCTTC. Translation: CASSLSGLELRSGYTF.